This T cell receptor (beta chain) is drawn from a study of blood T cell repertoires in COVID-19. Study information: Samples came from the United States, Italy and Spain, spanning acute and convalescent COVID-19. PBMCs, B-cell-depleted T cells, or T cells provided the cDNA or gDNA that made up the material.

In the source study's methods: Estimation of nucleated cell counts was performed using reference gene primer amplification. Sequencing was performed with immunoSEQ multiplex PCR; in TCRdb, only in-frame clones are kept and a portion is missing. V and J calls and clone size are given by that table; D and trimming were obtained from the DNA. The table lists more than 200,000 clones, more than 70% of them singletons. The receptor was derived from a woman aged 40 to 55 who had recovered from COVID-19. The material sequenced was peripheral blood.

Here the CDR3 reads CAIRPGQGSREQYF. For the CDR3, the DNA is TGTGCCATCAGACCCGGACAGGGAAGTCGCGAGCAGTACTTC. The chain carries TRBV10-3 and TRBJ2-7; TRBD1 matches at 8 bases. Germline values: CDR1 ENHRY, CDR2 SYGVKD. After removal of 6 bases from V and 6 bases from J, the junction contained 10 bases not matched to a gene. The CDR3 sequence is 14 residues long.